This T cell receptor beta chain was recovered during a study of T cells after somatic rescue of genetic block. The CDR3 is 17 residues long. CDR1 is LNHDA and CDR2 is SQIVND in the germline V gene (reference sequence). Trimming shortened V by 0 bases and J by 0 bases, and 12 bases separated the two germline ends. The protocol was immunoSEQ multiplex PCR, while the TCRdb copy is restricted to in-frame clones and leaves out a portion. The sample yields 60,000 to 90,000 clones, roughly 90% seen once. Sequencing input: peripheral blood mononuclear cells (PBMCs). The gene calls are TRBV19 and TRBJ1-3; D uncertain. The receptor's source is a young man. The CDR3 is CASSIEAVISSGNTIYF. Here the CDR3 DNA reads TGTGCCAGTAGTATAGAGGCGGTGATCAGCTCTGGAAACACCATATATTTT.